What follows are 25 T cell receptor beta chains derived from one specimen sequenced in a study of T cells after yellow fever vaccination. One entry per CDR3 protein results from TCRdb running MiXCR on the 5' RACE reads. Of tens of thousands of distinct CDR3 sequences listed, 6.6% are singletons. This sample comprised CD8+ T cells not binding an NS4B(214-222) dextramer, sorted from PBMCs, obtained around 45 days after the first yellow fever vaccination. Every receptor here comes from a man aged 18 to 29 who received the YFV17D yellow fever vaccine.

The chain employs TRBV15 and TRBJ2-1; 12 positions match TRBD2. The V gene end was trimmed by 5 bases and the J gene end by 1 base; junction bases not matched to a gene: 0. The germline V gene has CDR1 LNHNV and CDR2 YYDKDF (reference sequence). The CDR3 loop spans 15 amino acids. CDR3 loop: CATSGLAGSYNEQFF. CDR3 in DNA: TGTGCCACCAGCGGACTAGCGGGGTCCTACAATGAGCAGTTCTTC.

The CDR3 loop is CASSASTGDPTNEKLFF. CDR3 bases: TGTGCCAGCAGTGCCTCGACAGGGGATCCAACTAATGAAAAACTGTTTTTT. The chain joins TRBV2 to TRBJ1-4; 8 nucleotides line up with TRBD1. Per the germline V gene, CDR1 is SNHLY and CDR2 is FYNNEI. The CDR3 consists of 17 residues. The V and J ends lost 4 bases and 0 bases, in that order; junction bases with no gene match: 7.

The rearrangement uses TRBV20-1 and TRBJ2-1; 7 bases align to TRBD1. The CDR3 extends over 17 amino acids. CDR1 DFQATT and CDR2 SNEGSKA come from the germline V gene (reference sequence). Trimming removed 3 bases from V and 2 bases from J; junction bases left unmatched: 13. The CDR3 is CSARTTGYEGPYNEQFF. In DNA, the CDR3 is TGCAGTGCTAGGACGACAGGGTACGAGGGCCCCTACAATGAGCAGTTCTTC.

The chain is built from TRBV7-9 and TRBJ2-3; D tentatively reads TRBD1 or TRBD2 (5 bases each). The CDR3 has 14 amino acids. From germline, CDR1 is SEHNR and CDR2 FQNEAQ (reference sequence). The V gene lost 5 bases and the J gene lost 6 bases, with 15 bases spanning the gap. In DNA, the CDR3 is TGTGCCAGCAGCAGCCCCTTTTGGGGGGATACGCAGTATTTT. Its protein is CASSSPFWGDTQYF.

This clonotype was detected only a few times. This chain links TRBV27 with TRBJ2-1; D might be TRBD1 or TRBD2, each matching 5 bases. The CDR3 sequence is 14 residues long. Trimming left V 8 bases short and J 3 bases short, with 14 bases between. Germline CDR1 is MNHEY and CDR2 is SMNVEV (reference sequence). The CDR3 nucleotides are TGTGCCAGCGGAATCGGGACGTACTACAATGAGCAGTTCTTC. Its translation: CASGIGTYYNEQFF.

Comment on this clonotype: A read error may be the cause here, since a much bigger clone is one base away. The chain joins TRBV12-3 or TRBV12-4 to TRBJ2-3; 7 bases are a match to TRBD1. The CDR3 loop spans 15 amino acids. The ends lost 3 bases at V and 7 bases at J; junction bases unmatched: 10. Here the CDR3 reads CASSFEPGQRYTQYF. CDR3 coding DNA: TGTGCCAGCAGTTTCGAGCCGGGACAGCGATATACGCAGTATTTT.

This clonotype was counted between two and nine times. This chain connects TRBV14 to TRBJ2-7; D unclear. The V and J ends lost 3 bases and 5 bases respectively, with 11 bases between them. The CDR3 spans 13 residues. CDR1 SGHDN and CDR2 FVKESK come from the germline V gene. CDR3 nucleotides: TGTGCCAGCAGCCAGTCCAACCAGCACGAGCAGTACTTC. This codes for CASSQSNQHEQYF.

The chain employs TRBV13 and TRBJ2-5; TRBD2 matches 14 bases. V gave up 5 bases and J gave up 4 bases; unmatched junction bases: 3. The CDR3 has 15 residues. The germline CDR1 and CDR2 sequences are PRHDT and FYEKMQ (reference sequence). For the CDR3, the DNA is TGTGCCAGCAGCCCCGGGACTAGCGGGGGAGAGACCCAGTACTTC. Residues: CASSPGTSGGETQYF.

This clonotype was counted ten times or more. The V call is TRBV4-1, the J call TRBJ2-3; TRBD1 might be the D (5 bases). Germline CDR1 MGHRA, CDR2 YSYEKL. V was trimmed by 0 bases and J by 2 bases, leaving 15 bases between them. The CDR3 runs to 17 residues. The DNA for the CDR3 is TGCGCCAGCAGCCAAGAATCGTCGGCAGGGCCCACAGATACGCAGTATTTT. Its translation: CASSQESSAGPTDTQYF.

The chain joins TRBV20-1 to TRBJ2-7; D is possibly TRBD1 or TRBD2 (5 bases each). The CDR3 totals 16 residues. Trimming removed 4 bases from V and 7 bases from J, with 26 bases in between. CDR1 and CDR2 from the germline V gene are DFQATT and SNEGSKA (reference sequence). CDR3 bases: TGCAGTGCTATGGGGGAACGTTGGGGATCTCTACGTGAGCAGTACTTC. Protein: CSAMGERWGSLREQYF.

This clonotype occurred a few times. The CDR3 nucleotides read TGCGCCAGCAGCCAAGCCGACGGGGGGCCACCCACAGATACGCAGTATTTT. Its translation is CASSQADGGPPTDTQYF. The chain employs TRBV4-1 and TRBJ2-3; possibly TRBD2 for D (7 bases). This CDR3 has 17 amino acids. Per germline, CDR1 MGHRA and CDR2 YSYEKL. The V end was cut by 1 base, the J end by 2 bases, with 16 bases between.

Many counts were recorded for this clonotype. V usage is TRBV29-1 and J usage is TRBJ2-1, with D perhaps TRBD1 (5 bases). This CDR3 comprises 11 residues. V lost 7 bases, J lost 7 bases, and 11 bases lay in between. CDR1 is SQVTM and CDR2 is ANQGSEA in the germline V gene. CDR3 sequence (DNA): TGCAGCGCTCGACAGAGAAATGAGCAGTTCTTC. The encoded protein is CSARQRNEQFF.

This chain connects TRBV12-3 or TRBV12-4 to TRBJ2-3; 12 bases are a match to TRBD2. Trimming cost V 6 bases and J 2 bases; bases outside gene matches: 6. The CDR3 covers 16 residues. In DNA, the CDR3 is TGTGCCAGCAGAATACCTAGCGGGGGGGCCACAGATACGCAGTATTTT. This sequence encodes CASRIPSGGATDTQYF.

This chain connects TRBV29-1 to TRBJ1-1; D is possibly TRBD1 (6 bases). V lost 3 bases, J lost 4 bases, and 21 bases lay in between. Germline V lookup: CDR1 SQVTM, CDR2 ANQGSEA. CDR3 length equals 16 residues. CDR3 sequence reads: CSVESLGGGDVTEAFF. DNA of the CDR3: TGCAGCGTTGAGAGCCTTGGGGGGGGCGATGTCACTGAAGCTTTCTTT.

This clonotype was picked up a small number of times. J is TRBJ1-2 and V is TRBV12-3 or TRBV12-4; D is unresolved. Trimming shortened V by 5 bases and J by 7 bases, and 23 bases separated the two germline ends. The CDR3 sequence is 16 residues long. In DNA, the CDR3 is TGTGCCAGCAGTCCCGCGGCCGACCTACAGTTACCTGGCTACACCTTC. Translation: CASSPAADLQLPGYTF.

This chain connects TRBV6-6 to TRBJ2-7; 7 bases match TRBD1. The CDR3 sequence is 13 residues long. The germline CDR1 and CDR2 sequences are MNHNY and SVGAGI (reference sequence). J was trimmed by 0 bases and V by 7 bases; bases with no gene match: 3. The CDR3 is CASTHRGSYEQYV. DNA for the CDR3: TGTGCCAGCACACACAGGGGCTCCTACGAGCAGTACGTC.

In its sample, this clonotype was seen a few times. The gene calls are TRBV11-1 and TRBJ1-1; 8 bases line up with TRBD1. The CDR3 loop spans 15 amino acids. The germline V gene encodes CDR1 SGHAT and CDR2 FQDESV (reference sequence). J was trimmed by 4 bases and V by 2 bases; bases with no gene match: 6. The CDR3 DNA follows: TGTGCCAGCAGCTTACGACAGGGGATTATCACTGAAGCTTTCTTT. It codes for CASSLRQGIITEAFF.

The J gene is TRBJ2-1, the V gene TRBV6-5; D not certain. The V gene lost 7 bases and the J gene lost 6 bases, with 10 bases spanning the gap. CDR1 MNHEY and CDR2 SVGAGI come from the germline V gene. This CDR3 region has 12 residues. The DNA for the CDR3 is TGTGCCAGCACTTTGGTGGGCAATGAGCAGTTCTTC. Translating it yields CASTLVGNEQFF.

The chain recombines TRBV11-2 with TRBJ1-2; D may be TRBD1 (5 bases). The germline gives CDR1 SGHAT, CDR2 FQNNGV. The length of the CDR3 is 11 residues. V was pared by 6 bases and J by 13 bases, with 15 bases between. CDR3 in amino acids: CASRNQGVVTF. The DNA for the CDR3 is TGTGCCAGCAGGAACCAGGGCGTCGTCACCTTC.

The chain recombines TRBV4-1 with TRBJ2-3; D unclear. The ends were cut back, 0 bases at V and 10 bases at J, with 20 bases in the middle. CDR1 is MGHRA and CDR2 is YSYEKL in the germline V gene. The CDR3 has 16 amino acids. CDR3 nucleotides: TGCGCCAGCAGCCAAGATCGGACCCCCGCGTGGGATCCGCAGTATTTT. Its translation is CASSQDRTPAWDPQYF.

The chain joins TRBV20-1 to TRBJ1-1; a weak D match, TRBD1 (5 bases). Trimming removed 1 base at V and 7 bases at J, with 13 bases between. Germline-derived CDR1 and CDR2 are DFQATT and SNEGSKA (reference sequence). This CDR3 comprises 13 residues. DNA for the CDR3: TGCAGTGCTAGAGGCCCGGGGACTGATGAAGCTTTCTTT. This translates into CSARGPGTDEAFF.

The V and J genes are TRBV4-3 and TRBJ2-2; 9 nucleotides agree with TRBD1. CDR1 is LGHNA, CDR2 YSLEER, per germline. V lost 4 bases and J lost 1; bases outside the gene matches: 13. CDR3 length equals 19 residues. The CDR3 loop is CASSPEGGGTGLNTGELFF. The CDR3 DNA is TGCGCCAGCAGCCCGGAGGGGGGCGGGACAGGGCTGAACACCGGGGAGCTGTTTTTT.

The CDR3 loop is CASSEPGTSGDRYNEQFF. The CDR3 nucleotides read TGTGCCAGCAGTGAACCCGGGACTAGCGGGGATCGCTACAATGAGCAGTTCTTC. The V and J genes are TRBV2 and TRBJ2-1, with TRBD2 matching over 13 bases. CDR1 and CDR2 (germline): SNHLY, FYNNEI. The CDR3 spans 18 residues. V lost 2 bases and J lost 3; bases outside the gene matches: 7.

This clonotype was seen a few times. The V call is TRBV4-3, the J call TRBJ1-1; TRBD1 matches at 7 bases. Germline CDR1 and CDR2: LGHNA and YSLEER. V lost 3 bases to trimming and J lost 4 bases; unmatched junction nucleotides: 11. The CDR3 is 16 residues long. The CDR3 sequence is CASSHASTGKFTEAFF. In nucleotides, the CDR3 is TGCGCCAGCAGCCACGCCTCGACAGGGAAATTCACTGAAGCTTTCTTT.

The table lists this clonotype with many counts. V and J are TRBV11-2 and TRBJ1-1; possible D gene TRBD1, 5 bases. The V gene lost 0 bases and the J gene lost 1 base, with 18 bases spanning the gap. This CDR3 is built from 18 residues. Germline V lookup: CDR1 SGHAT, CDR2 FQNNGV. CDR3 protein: CASSLDSLGARPNTEAFF. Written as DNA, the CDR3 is TGTGCCAGCAGCTTAGATTCCCTCGGGGCCCGACCGAACACTGAAGCTTTCTTT. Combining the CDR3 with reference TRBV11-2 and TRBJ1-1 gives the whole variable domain EAGVAQSPRYKIIEKRQSVAFWCNPISGHATLYWYQQILGQGPKLLIQFQNNGVVDDSQLPKDRFSAERLKGVDSTLKIQPAKLEDSAVYLCASSLDSLGARPNTEAFFGQGTRLTVV.